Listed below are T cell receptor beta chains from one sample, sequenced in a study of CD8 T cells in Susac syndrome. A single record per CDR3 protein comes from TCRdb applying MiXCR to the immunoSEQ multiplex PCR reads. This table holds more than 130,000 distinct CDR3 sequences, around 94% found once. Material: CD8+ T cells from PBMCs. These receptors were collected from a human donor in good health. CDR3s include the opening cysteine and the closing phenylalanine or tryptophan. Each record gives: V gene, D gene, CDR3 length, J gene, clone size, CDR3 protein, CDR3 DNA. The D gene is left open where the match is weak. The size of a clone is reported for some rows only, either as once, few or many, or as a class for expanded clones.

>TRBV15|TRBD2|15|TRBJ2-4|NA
CATSRGAGEENIQYF
TGTGCCACCAGCAGAGGGGCGGGAGAAGAAAACATTCAGTACTTC
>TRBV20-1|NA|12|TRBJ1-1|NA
CSARGNRVEAFF
TGCAGTGCTAGGGGGAACAGGGTAGAAGCTTTCTTT
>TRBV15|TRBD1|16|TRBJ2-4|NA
CATSTDRVDAKNIQYF
TGTGCCACCAGCACCGACAGGGTTGATGCCAAAAACATTCAGTACTTC
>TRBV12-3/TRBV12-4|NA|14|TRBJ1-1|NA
CASSFGYVNTEAFF
TGTGCCAGCAGTTTTGGCTACGTGAACACTGAAGCTTTCTTT
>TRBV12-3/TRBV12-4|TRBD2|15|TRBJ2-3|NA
CASSPGLAWRDTQYF
TGTGCCAGCAGCCCGGGACTAGCGTGGAGGGATACGCAGTATTTT
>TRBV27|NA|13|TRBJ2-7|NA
CASSLAISGEQYF
TGTGCCAGCAGTCTAGCAATCTCCGGAGAGCAGTACTTC
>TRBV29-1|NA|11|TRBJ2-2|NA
CSSGVTGELFF
TGCAGCTCTGGAGTAACCGGGGAGCTGTTTTTT
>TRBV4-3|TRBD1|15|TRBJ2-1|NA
CASSPDRSSYNEQFF
TGCGCCAGCAGCCCGGACAGGAGCTCCTACAATGAGCAGTTCTTC
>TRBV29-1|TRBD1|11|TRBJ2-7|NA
CSVHRGPEQYF
TGCAGCGTCCACAGGGGCCCCGAGCAGTACTTC
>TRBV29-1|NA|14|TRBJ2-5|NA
CSVEDLRSQETQYF
TGCAGCGTTGAAGACCTCAGGTCCCAAGAGACCCAGTACTTC
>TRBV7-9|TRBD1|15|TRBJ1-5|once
CASSPGQGLSEPQHF
TGTGCCAGCAGCCCGGGACAGGGGCTTTCGGAGCCCCAGCATTTT
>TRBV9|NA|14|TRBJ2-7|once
CASSVGTVPYEQYF
TGTGCCAGCAGCGTAGGCACCGTCCCCTACGAGCAGTACTTC
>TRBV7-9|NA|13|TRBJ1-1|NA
CASSLTACTEAFF
TGTGCCAGCAGCTTAACAGCCTGCACTGAAGCTTTCTTT
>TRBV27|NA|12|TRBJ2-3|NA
CASSLVLGAQYF
TGTGCCAGCAGTTTAGTGTTGGGTGCTCAGTATTTT
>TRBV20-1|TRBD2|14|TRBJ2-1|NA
CSAHRGLAVDEQFF
TGCAGTGCCCACCGCGGACTAGCAGTCGATGAGCAGTTCTTC
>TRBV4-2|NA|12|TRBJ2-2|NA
CASSQETPELFF
TGTGCCAGCAGCCAAGAGACCCCGGAGCTGTTTTTT
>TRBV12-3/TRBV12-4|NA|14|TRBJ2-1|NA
CASSTAGVDNEQFF
TGTGCCAGCAGCACCGCCGGGGTAGACAATGAGCAGTTCTTC
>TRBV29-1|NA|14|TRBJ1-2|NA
CSVEFMGAVYGYTF
TGCAGCGTCGAATTCATGGGGGCCGTCTATGGCTACACCTTC
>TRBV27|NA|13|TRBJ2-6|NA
CASSLYGANVLTF
TGTGCCAGCAGTCTGTATGGGGCCAACGTCCTGACTTTC
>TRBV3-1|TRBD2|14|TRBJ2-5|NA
CASSQGLAEETQYF
TGTGCCAGCAGCCAAGGACTAGCGGAAGAGACCCAGTACTTC
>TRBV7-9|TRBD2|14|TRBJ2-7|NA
CASSPPGLAGEQYF
TGTGCCAGCAGCCCCCCGGGACTAGCGGGCGAGCAGTACTTC
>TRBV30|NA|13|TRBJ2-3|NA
CAWREPITDTQYF
TGTGCCTGGAGGGAACCGATCACAGATACGCAGTATTTT
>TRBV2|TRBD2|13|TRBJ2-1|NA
CARGLANNNEQFF
TGTGCCAGGGGACTAGCGAACAACAATGAGCAGTTCTTC
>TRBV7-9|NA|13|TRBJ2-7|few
CASSLRGAYEQYF
TGTGCCAGCAGCCTTAGAGGGGCCTACGAGCAGTACTTC
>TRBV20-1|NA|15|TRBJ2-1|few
CSAQMGESSYNEQFF
TGCAGTGCCCAAATGGGGGAGAGCTCCTACAATGAGCAGTTCTTC
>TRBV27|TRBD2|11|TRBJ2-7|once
CASSLGGELYF
TGTGCCAGCAGTTTAGGGGGGGAGCTGTACTTC
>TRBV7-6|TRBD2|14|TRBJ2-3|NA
CASSLSGGGDTQYF
TGTGCCAGCAGCCTAAGCGGGGGGGGCGATACGCAGTATTTT
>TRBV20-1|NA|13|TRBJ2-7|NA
CSARGDMTDEQYF
TGCAGTGCTAGGGGGGACATGACCGACGAGCAGTACTTC
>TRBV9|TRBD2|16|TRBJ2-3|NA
CASSAGTSGFTDTQYF
TGTGCCAGCAGCGCAGGGACTAGCGGATTCACAGATACGCAGTATTTT
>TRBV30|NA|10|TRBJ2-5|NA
CACRQETQYF
TGTGCCTGCCGTCAAGAGACCCAGTACTTC